This T cell receptor beta chain is from a study of T cells in Graves' hyperthyroidism and ophthalmopathy. RNA transcripts were the template for amplifying TCR beta CDR3 regions. With the HTBI primer set, the TCR CDR3 went through a first round of RT-PCR. TCRdb recomputed calls from the multiplex PCR reads with MiXCR, one row per CDR3 protein. The table shows roughly 500,000 distinct CDR3 sequences, with 46% occurring only once. Study conclusions and caveats: Blood samples included most of the expanded thyroid clonotypes exceeding 0.001.

The CDR3 loop spans 14 amino acids. Unmatched junction bases numbered 4, after V lost 4 bases and J lost 4 bases. The germline V gene encodes CDR1 SGHAT and CDR2 FQNNGV. This clonotype was found many times. Its specificity is not known. The chain combines TRBV11-2 with TRBJ1-1; 9 bases fit TRBD1. This receptor was taken from an adult woman with Graves' disease, either hyperthyroidism or ophthalmopathy (not recorded which). The sequenced material came from peripheral blood or thyroid tissue (not recorded which). Written as DNA, the CDR3 is TGTGCCAGCAGCTCGACAGGGGGGAGCACTGAAGCTTTCTTT. Translated, it gives CASSSTGGSTEAFF.